The rows below give T cell receptor beta chains drawn from one sample of a study of monozygotic twins with inflammatory bowel disease. One entry per CDR3 protein, without DNA, is what TCRdb gives after re-calling the 5' RACE reads. The specimen's table records 350,000 to 550,000 distinct CDR3 sequences. The sequencing sample was made of blood. The receptors derive from a human donor with ulcerative colitis or Crohn's disease, or a healthy co-twin of an affected twin (not recorded which). The CDR3 runs from the conserved cysteine through the conserved F or W.

V gene	J gene	CDR3 length	CDR3 protein
TRBV6-2/TRBV6-3	TRBJ2-7	15	CASSFQGSGGYEQYF
TRBV7-8	TRBJ2-3	17	CASSIGTSGFSTDTQYF
TRBV7-9	TRBJ2-3	14	CASRRDRSTDTQYF
TRBV29-1	TRBJ1-1	13	CSVPGQGNTEALF
TRBV5-6	TRBJ2-7	14	CASSLGTGFDEQYF
TRBV28	TRBJ2-1	12	CASSSPPGSGIF
TRBV29-1	TRBJ2-7	12	CSARTGAYEQYF
TRBV19	TRBJ2-2	14	CATHQGGNTGELFF
TRBV27	TRBJ1-1	13	CASRLQGNTEAFF
TRBV7-2	TRBJ1-4	14	CASSLAPSGEKLFF
TRBV18	TRBJ1-4	15	CASSPDRGGLEKLFF
TRBV29-1	TRBJ2-7	11	CSVVNSYEQYF
TRBV29-1	TRBJ2-5	13	CSAEAGARETQYF
TRBV5-5	TRBJ1-4	15	CASSRATGFNEKLFF
TRBV7-2	TRBJ1-4	14	CASSSGGANEKLFF
TRBV5-6	TRBJ1-1	14	CASSAGQGVRAAFF
TRBV10-3	TRBJ2-5	13	CAISSDILETQYF
TRBV5-1	TRBJ1-1	18	CASSPPRQGSPGNTEAFF
TRBV7-9	TRBJ1-1	15	CASSLPTGLNTEAFF
TRBV7-2	TRBJ2-7	17	CASSLAGERGAAGEQYF
TRBV20-1	TRBJ1-3	14	CSAPDSSSGNTIYF
TRBV5-6	TRBJ2-7	16	CASSLWGDRASYEQYF
TRBV28	TRBJ1-5	15	CASGLGGVGNQPQHF
TRBV2	TRBJ2-1	11	CASAAYNEQFF
TRBV7-2	TRBJ2-7	18	CASSLAPWEAGEKDEQYF
TRBV19	TRBJ2-1	15	CASSTSGQSYNEQFF
TRBV7-2	TRBJ1-2	13	CASSQDRIGGYTF
TRBV7-2	TRBJ1-2	14	CASSSGTGGRGYTF
TRBV5-1	TRBJ2-7	15	CASKITGQPNYEQYF
TRBV5-1	TRBJ2-1	16	CASSPPFRTGVPEQFF
TRBV29-1	TRBJ2-2	14	CSVEDGLSTGELFF
TRBV3-1	TRBJ2-6	17	CASSQGGSHSGANVLTF
TRBV18	TRBJ2-3	18	CASSPRRFSTGSTDTQYF
TRBV5-1	TRBJ2-5	15	CASSLADSPQETQYF
TRBV14	TRBJ2-7	14	CASSPDSRVYEQYF
TRBV20-1	TRBJ2-5	11	CSANPQETQYF
TRBV7-9	TRBJ2-5	14	CASSLELGRETQYF
TRBV20-1	TRBJ2-5	13	CSAPGLRWETQYF
TRBV7-2	TRBJ1-1	13	CASSQFENTEAFF
TRBV7-3	TRBJ2-3	15	CASSSSGSSTDTQYF
TRBV20-1	TRBJ2-1	13	CSARTGGIDEQFF
TRBV5-6	TRBJ1-5	14	CASSRGIGYQPQHF